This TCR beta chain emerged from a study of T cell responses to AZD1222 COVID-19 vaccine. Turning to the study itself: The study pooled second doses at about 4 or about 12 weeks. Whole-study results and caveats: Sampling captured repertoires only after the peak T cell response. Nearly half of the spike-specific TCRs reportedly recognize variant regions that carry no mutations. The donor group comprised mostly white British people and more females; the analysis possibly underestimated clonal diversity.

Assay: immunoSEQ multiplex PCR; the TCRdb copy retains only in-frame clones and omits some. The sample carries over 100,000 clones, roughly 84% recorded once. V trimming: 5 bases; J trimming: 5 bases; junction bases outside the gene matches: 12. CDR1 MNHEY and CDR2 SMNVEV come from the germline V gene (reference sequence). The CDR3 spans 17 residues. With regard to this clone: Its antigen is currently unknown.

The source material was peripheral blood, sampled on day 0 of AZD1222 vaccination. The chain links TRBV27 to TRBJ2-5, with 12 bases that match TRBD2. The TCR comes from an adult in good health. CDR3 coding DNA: TGTGCCAGCAGTCCCACCCTAGCGGGGGGGCAGTGGGAGACCCAGTACTTC. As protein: CASSPTLAGGQWETQYF.